The clone carrying this T cell receptor (beta chain) was found a few times. PCR primers comprised 60 Vbeta and 13 Jbeta primers. Profiled with immunoSEQ multiplex PCR; TCRdb holds only in-frame clones, not every one. The sample shows about 170,000 clones, 80% to 90% of them seen only once. CDR1 is PRHDT, CDR2 FYEKMQ, per germline (reference sequence). The CDR3 consists of 12 residues. The V gene end was trimmed by 7 bases and the J gene end by 5 bases; junction bases not matched to a gene: 4. This record comes from a study of cytomegalovirus exposure and HLA in healthy donors. Whole-study context: Drawn from HLA-typed donors, roughly 87 million unique TCRs were held in an early data release.

Sequencing was carried out using PBMCs. The chain joins TRBV13 to TRBJ2-5, with 7 nucleotides matching TRBD1. This receptor was identified in a girl aged 10-17 years in good health and CMV-seropositive. As DNA, the CDR3 is TGTGCCAGCAAACAGGGGCGGGAGACCCAGTACTTC. It yields the protein CASKQGRETQYF.